Included here is one T cell receptor (beta chain) sequence, with context. Original methodology: Reference gene primer amplification yielded estimated nucleated cell counts. Assay used: immunoSEQ multiplex PCR; TCRdb lists only in-frame clones, some missing. V, J and clone size reflect that table, while D and trimming were determined from the DNA. The data show under 350,000 clones, 90% seen once. During active infection, Seattle patients enrolled and were then monitored through disease. The data were taken from a study of blood T cell repertoires in COVID-19. Study information: Specimens from acute and convalescent COVID-19 originated in the United States, Italy and Spain. From T cells, B-cell-depleted T cells, or PBMCs came the material, which was cDNA or gDNA.

Per the germline V gene, CDR1 is SGHNT and CDR2 is YYREEE (reference sequence). V shed 4 bases, J shed 0 bases, and the junction held 5 bases outside the gene matches. There are 17 residues in the CDR3. Sequencing input: peripheral blood. The V gene is TRBV5-4, the J gene TRBJ2-6, with TRBD1 identical over 9 bases. The receptor comes from a woman aged 25 to 45 with COVID-19, enrolled during active disease. The CDR3 region is CASSPGTGFSGANVLTF. The CDR3 DNA is TGTGCCAGCAGCCCCGGGACAGGGTTCTCTGGGGCCAACGTCCTGACTTTC.